This T cell receptor beta chain comes out of a study of shared clonotypes between healthy human individuals. Study context: Per-donor plates numbered three CD4 naive, three CD4 memory, two CD8 naive and one CD8 memory. General study findings and limits: The study found 4.5% to 6% of naive CD4 clonotypes shared across four donors.

Trimming stripped 0 bases from V and 7 bases from J, with 27 bases between. This CDR3 contains 19 residues. Germline CDR1 and CDR2: SEHNR and FQNEAQ (reference sequence). Naive-designated CD8 cells lacked CD45RO, were positively enriched for CCR7, and omitted terminally differentiated effector memory CD45RA+ cells. Points on this clone: Its antigen is undetermined.

Libraries were prepared by immunoSEQ multiplex PCR; TCRdb keeps only in-frame clonotypes and omits some of them. The table lists about 2.2 million clones, around 95% of them singletons, with 1.5% to 2% in the top ten. The specimen was naive CD8+ T cells from PBMCs. This TCR was recovered from a man aged 18 to 30 in good health. Some clones in this sample may be carry-over from other donors' samples. The chain has TRBV7-9 and TRBJ1-2; D remains unclear. CDR3 protein: CASSLANFAVVENSGGYTF. DNA for the CDR3: TGTGCCAGCAGCTTAGCCAATTTCGCCGTCGTCGAAAATTCGGGTGGCTACACCTTC.